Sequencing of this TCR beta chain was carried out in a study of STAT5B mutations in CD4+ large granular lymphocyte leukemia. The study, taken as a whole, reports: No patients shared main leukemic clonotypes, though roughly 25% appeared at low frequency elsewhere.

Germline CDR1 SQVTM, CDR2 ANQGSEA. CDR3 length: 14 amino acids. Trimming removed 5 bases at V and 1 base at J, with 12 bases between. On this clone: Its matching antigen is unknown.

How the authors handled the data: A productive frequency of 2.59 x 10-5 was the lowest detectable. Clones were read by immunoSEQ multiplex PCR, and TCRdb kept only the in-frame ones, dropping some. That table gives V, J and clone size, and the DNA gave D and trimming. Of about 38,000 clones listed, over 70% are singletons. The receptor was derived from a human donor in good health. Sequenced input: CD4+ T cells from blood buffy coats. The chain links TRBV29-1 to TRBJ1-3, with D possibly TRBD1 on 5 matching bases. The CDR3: CSVYRRGSGNTIYF. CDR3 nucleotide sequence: TGCAGCGTTTACAGGCGGGGTTCTGGAAACACCATATATTTT.